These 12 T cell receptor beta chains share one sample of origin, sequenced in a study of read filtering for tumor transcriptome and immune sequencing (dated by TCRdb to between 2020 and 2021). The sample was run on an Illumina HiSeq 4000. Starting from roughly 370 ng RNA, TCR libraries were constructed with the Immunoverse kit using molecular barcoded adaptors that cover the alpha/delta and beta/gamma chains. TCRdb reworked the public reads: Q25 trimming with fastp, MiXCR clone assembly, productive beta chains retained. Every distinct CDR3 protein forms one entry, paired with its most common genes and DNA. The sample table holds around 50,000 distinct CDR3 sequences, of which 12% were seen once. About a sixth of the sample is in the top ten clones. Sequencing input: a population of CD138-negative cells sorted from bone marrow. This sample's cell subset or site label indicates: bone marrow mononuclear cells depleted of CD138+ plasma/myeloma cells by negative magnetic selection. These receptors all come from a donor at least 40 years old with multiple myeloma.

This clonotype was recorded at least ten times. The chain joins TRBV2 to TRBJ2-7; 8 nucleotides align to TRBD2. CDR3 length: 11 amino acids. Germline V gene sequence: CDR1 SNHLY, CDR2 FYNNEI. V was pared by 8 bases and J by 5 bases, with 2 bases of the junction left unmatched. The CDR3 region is CASLTSDEQYF. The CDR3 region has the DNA TGTGCCAGCCTGACTAGCGACGAGCAGTACTTC.

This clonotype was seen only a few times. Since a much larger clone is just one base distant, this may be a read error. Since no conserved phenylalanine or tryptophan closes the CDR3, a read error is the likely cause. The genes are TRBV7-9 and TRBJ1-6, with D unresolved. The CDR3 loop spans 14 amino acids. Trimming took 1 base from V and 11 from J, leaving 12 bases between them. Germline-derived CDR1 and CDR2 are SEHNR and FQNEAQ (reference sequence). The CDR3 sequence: CASSLGGGGAPLHL. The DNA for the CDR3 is TGTGCCAGCAGCTTAGGGGGTGGAGGTGCACCCCTCCACCTT.

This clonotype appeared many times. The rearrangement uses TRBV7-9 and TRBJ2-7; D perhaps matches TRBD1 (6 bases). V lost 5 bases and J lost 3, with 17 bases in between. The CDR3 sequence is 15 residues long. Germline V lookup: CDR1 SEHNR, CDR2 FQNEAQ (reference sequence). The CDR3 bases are TGTGCCAGCAGCCCCATCCCCGGCAGGGGCTACGAGCAGTACTTC. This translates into CASSPIPGRGYEQYF.

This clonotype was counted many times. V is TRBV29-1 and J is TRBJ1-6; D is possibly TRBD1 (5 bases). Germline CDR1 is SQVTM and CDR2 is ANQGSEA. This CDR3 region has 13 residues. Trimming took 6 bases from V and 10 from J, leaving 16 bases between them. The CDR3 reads CSVQANGGSPLHF. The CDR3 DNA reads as TGCAGCGTACAGGCCAATGGGGGGTCACCCCTCCACTTT.

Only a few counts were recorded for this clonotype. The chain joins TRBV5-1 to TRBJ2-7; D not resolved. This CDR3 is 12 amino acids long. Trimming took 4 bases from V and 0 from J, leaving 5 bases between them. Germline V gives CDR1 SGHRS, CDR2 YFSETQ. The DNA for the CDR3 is TGCGCCAGCAGCATTGACTCCTACGAGCAGTACTTC. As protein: CASSIDSYEQYF.

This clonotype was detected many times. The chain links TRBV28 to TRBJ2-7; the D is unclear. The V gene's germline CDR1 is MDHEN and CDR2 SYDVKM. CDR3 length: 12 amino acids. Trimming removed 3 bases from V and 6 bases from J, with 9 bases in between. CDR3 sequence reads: CASSFQSREQYF. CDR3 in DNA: TGTGCCAGCAGTTTCCAGTCACGCGAGCAGTACTTC. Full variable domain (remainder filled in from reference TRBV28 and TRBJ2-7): DVKVTQSSRYLVKRTGEKVFLECVQDMDHENMFWYRQDPGLGLRLIYFSYDVKMKEKGDIPEGYSVSREKKERFSLILESASTNQTSMYLCASSFQSREQYFGPGTRLTVT.

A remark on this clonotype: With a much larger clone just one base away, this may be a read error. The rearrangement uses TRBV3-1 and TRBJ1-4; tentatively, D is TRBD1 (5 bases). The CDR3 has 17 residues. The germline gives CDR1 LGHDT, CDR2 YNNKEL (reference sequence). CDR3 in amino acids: CASSQDRVDSRRERLFF. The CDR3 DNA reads TGTGCCAGCAGCCAAGACAGGGTCGACAGCCGACGTGAAAGACTGTTTTTT.

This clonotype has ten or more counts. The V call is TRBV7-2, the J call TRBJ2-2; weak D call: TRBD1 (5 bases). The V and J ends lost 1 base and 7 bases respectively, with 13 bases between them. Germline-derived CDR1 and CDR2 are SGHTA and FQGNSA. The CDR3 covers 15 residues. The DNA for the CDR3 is TGTGCCAGCAGCTTAGGACAGCGCGTTATCGGGGAGCTGTTTTTT. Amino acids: CASSLGQRVIGELFF.

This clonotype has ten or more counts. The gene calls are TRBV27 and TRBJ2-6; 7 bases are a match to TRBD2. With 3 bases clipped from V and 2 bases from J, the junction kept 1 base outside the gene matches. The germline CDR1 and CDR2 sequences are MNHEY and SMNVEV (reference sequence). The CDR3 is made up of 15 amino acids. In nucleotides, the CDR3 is TGTGCCAGCAGTTTTGGGGGGGCTGGGGCCAACGTCCTGACTTTC. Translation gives CASSFGGAGANVLTF.

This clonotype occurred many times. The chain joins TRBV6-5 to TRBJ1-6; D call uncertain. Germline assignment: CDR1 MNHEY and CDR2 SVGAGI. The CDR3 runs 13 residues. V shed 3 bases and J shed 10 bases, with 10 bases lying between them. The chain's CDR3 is CASSYTGKSPLHF. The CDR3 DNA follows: TGTGCCAGCAGTTATACTGGGAAATCACCCCTCCACTTT.

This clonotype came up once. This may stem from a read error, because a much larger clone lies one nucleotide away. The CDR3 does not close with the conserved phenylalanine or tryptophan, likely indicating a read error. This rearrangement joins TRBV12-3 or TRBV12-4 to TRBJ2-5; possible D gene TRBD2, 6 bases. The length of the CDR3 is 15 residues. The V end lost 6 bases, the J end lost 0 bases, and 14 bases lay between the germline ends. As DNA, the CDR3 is TGTGCCAGCAGCCCTGGTGGGGGGAACCAAGAGACCCAGTACTCC. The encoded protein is CASSPGGGNQETQYS.

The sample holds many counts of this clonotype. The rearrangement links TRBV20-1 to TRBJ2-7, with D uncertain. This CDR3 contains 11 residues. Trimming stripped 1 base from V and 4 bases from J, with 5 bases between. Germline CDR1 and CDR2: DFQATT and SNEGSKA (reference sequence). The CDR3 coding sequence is TGCAGTGCTAGAGGCCGGTACGAGCAGTACTTC. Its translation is CSARGRYEQYF.